This entry concerns a single T cell receptor beta chain. What it binds is not known. This CDR3 region has 15 residues. The germline gives CDR1 SGHTA, CDR2 FQGTGA. Trimming took 6 bases from V and 5 from J, leaving 19 bases between them. This entry is derived from a study of T cell therapy after organ transplantation. Study in general: Up to 6 doses were given at 2-week intervals. Two of the ten patients were classed as nonresponders.

Time point denoted: 4-8 weeks after completion of therapy. Overall study results and limits: Both transferred clonotypes and endogenous ones absent from products apparently reconstituted. Effects of concurrent antirejection and antiviral medications were not evaluable.

The repertoire was sequenced with immunoSEQ multiplex PCR; TCRdb's copy has only in-frame clones and lacks some. The data hold approximately 20,000 clones, with around 82% observed a single time. Source: CD8+ T cells from blood, taken after autologous CMV-specific T cell therapy. The V call is TRBV7-3, the J call TRBJ2-5, with D possibly called TRBD1 or TRBD2 (6 bases each). The TCR sequence derives from a human patient who had received a solid organ transplant and had CMV disease. Some T cells may arise from the graft donor. The CDR3 region has the DNA TGTGCCAGCAGTTTTACTGGGGGGCGCGGGGAGACCCAGTACTTC. This translates into CASSFTGGRGETQYF. The full variable domain, its missing parts supplied by reference TRBV7-3 and TRBJ2-5, is GAGVSQTPSNKVTEKGKYVELRCDPISGHTALYWYRQSLGQGPEFLIYFQGTGAADDSGLPNDRFFAVRPEGSVSTLKIQRTERGDSAVYLCASSFTGGRGETQYFGPGTRLLVL.